Included here is one TCR beta chain sequence, with context. The record originates from a study of shared clonotypes between healthy human individuals. Terminally differentiated effector memory CD45RA+ cells were left out of the naive CD8 fraction, which was CD45RO-negative and positively selected for CCR7. Clones were read by immunoSEQ multiplex PCR, and TCRdb kept only the in-frame ones, dropping some. The profile shows more than 600,000 clones, about 92% of them singletons. Germline CDR1 and CDR2: SNHLY and FYNNEI. This CDR3 has 14 amino acids. V gave up 7 bases and J gave up 0 bases, with 12 bases separating them.

The sample consisted of naive CD8+ T cells sorted from blood. V usage is TRBV2 and J usage is TRBJ1-2; D is ambiguous. This receptor was identified in a man aged 25-40 years in good health. The CDR3 nucleotides read TGTGCCAGCACTCCGGGCAAGTCTAACTATGGCTACACCTTC. Its translation is CASTPGKSNYGYTF.